This passage covers 31 T cell receptor beta chains from one sample sequenced in a study of shared clonotypes between healthy human individuals. TCRdb's copy holds only in-frame clones and misses some; the assay was immunoSEQ multiplex PCR. The sample yields 950,000 to 1,200,000 clones, approximately 80% seen once. The sample was memory CD4+ T cells from PBMCs. Documented subset: CD45RA-negative fraction. The receptor set was obtained from a man younger than 35 in good health. Some clones in this sample may be carry-over from other donors' samples.

With respect to this clone: A read error may be the cause here, since a much bigger clone is one base away. Within the sample, other DNA sequences also encode this same CDR3. The genes are TRBV28 and TRBJ1-5, with no clear D. The germline V and J ends were trimmed by 6 bases and 0 bases, with 3 bases remaining between them. This CDR3 is built from 12 residues. The germline V gene has CDR1 MDHEN and CDR2 SYDVKM. In DNA form, the CDR3 reads TGTGCCAGCAGATATAGCAATCAGCCCCAGCATTTT. This codes for CASRYSNQPQHF.

The sample holds a few counts of this clone. This CDR3 reads CASSLAGDGRVQFF. The CDR3 nucleotides read TGCGCCAGCAGCTTGGCAGGGGACGGACGGGTTCAGTTCTTC. The chain carries TRBV5-1 and TRBJ2-1; a possible D gene is TRBD1 (6 bases). The CDR3 contains 14 residues. Germline CDR1 is SGHRS and CDR2 is YFSETQ. Trimming took off 0 bases at V and 13 bases at J, with 17 bases between the two ends.

This clone was picked up one time. Other DNA sequences from this sample encode an identical CDR3 as well. The J gene is TRBJ2-5, the V gene TRBV28; TRBD2 aligns across 14 bases. Trimming removed 5 bases from V and 5 bases from J; junction bases left unmatched: 7. The CDR3 consists of 16 residues. Germline V gene data show CDR1 as MDHEN and CDR2 as SYDVKM. DNA of the CDR3: TGTGCCAGCAGTAGGGGACTAGCGGGAGCGGGCGAGACCCAGTACTTC. It is translated as CASSRGLAGAGETQYF.

The chain employs TRBV7-2 and TRBJ2-7; D call uncertain. V lost 5 bases to trimming and J lost 0 bases, with 14 bases between them. The CDR3 covers 15 residues. Germline assignment: CDR1 SGHTA and CDR2 FQGNSA. This chain's CDR3 is CASSPRQSLSYEQYF. The CDR3 bases are TGTGCCAGCAGCCCGAGGCAAAGCCTCTCCTACGAGCAGTACTTC.

This clone has just one count. The rearrangement links TRBV6-5 to TRBJ2-7; 7 nucleotides line up with TRBD2. Germline-derived CDR1 and CDR2 are MNHEY and SVGAGI. The CDR3 runs to 13 residues. V gave up 5 bases and J gave up 3 bases; unmatched junction bases: 4. The CDR3 sequence is CASSEAGRYEQYF. The CDR3 DNA reads TGTGCCAGCAGTGAAGCGGGACGCTACGAGCAGTACTTC.

The chain couples TRBV2 to TRBJ2-4; D is possibly TRBD1 (7 bases). Per germline, CDR1 SNHLY and CDR2 FYNNEI. The CDR3 is 14 residues long. The V gene lost 8 bases and the J gene lost 5 bases, with 16 bases spanning the gap. For the CDR3, the DNA is TGTGCCAGCCTTCAGGGGGGTTCTCAAAACATTCAGTACTTC. It is translated as CASLQGGSQNIQYF. The entire variable domain, with the rest obtained from reference TRBV2 and TRBJ2-4, is as follows: EPEVTQTPSHQVTQMGQEVILRCVPISNHLYFYWYRQILGQKVEFLVSFYNNEISEKSEIFDDQFSVERPDGSNFTLKIRSTKLEDSAMYFCASLQGGSQNIQYFGAGTRLSVL.

The V and J genes are TRBV2 and TRBJ1-5, with D perhaps TRBD1 (5 bases). The CDR3 totals 15 residues. Trimming shortened V by 6 bases and J by 5 bases, and 17 bases separated the two germline ends. Germline lookup yields CDR1 SNHLY and CDR2 FYNNEI. CDR3 loop: CASSQGGRVDQPQHF. The CDR3 DNA follows: TGTGCCAGCAGCCAGGGAGGGCGAGTAGATCAGCCCCAGCATTTT.

The CDR3, as DNA: TGTGCCAGCAGCCGTGGGGGAGGCAATCAGCCCCAGCATTTT. Encoded protein: CASSRGGGNQPQHF. The gene calls are TRBV7-3 and TRBJ1-5, with TRBD1 as a possible D gene (5 bases). Germline CDR1 is SGHTA and CDR2 is FQGTGA. The V and J ends lost 5 bases and 2 bases respectively, with 10 bases between them. This CDR3 comprises 14 residues.

This clone occurred once. The chain combines TRBV5-1 with TRBJ2-2; weak D call: TRBD2 (6 bases). Germline CDR1 is SGHRS and CDR2 is YFSETQ. V lost 7 bases, J lost 1 base, and 11 bases lay in between. CDR3 length equals 14 residues. The CDR3 DNA reads as TGCGCCAGCTCGAGCGGGTGGAACACCGGGGAGCTGTTTTTT. This encodes CASSSGWNTGELFF. Full variable domain (remainder filled in from reference TRBV5-1 and TRBJ2-2): KAGVTQTPRYLIKTRGQQVTLSCSPISGHRSVSWYQQTPGQGLQFLFEYFSETQRNKGNFPGRFSGRQFSNSRSEMNVSTLELGDSALYLCASSSGWNTGELFFGEGSRLTVL.

The V gene is TRBV7-2, the J gene TRBJ2-1; D is uncertain. Trimming took off 1 base at V and 12 bases at J, with 16 bases between the two ends. In germline, CDR1 is SGHTA, CDR2 FQGNSA. The CDR3 consists of 14 residues. CDR3 coding DNA: TGTGCCAGCAGCTTAGGGGTGGGTGTGCCAGGGCAGTTCTTC. Protein: CASSLGVGVPGQFF.

The rearrangement uses TRBV28 and TRBJ2-3, with TRBD2 identical over 7 bases. The CDR3 sequence is 16 residues long. The junction had 14 bases not matched to a gene; V was cut back by 6 bases and J by 5 bases. Germline V CDR1 and CDR2: MDHEN, SYDVKM. The CDR3 here is CASSSLRSGEGDTQYF. DNA for the CDR3: TGTGCCAGCAGCTCCTTACGGTCGGGGGAGGGAGATACGCAGTATTTT.

This chain uses TRBV9 with TRBJ2-1; 9 nucleotides align to TRBD2. V shed 3 bases, J shed 3 bases, and the junction held 4 bases outside the gene matches. Germline-derived CDR1 and CDR2 are SGDLS and YYNGEE. CDR3 length equals 15 residues. The CDR3 sequence is CASSALAGRYNEQFF. The CDR3, as DNA: TGTGCCAGCAGCGCGCTAGCGGGACGCTACAATGAGCAGTTCTTC.

The chain has TRBV29-1 and TRBJ2-5; D call uncertain. Trimming stripped 1 base from V and 5 bases from J, with 8 bases between. Germline V CDR1 and CDR2: SQVTM, ANQGSEA. This CDR3 has 12 residues. This chain's CDR3 is CSVEVVRETQYF. The DNA for the CDR3 is TGCAGCGTTGAAGTTGTTCGGGAGACCCAGTACTTC. Complete variable domain (other parts from reference TRBV29-1 and TRBJ2-5): SAVISQKPSRDICQRGTSLTIQCQVDSQVTMMFWYRQQPGQSLTLIATANQGSEATYESGFVIDKFPISRPNLTFSTLTVSNMSPEDSSIYLCSVEVVRETQYFGPGTRLLVL.

J is TRBJ2-1 and V is TRBV4-2; unclear D gene. The length of the CDR3 is 16 residues. V was pared by 0 bases and J by 12 bases, with 21 bases between. The germline V gene has CDR1 LGHNA and CDR2 YNFKEQ. The CDR3 DNA sequence: TGTGCCAGCAGCCAAGACCTCCGCCGCTTCCTAATCTCGCAGTTCTTC. It specifies CASSQDLRRFLISQFF.

The chain's CDR3 is CASSHYGTAAKNIQYF. CDR3 coding DNA: TGCGCCAGCAGCCACTATGGGACAGCAGCCAAAAACATTCAGTACTTC. The rearrangement joins TRBV4-1 to TRBJ2-4; 7 nucleotides agree with TRBD1. Germline-derived CDR1 and CDR2 are MGHRA and YSYEKL. J lost 0 bases, V lost 3 bases, and 5 bases had no gene match. The CDR3 is 16 residues long.

The chain carries TRBV7-9 and TRBJ2-3; D remains unclear. CDR3 size: 14 residues. CDR1 and CDR2 (germline): SEHNR, FQNEAQ (reference sequence). V lost 5 bases and J lost 6, with 15 bases in between. CDR3 sequence reads: CASSQERYGDTQYF. For the CDR3, the DNA is TGTGCCAGCAGCCAAGAGAGGTATGGGGATACGCAGTATTTT.

Of note for this clone: Other DNA sequences of this sample code for an identical CDR3. The chain employs TRBV5-1 and TRBJ2-6; D gene unclear. From germline, CDR1 is SGHRS and CDR2 YFSETQ. There are 14 residues in the CDR3. V dropped 0 bases and J dropped 4 bases, with 5 bases sitting between them. The CDR3 DNA reads TGCGCCAGCAGCTTGGCCGCCGGGGCCAACGTCCTGACTTTC. It is translated as CASSLAAGANVLTF. The whole variable domain, remainder taken from reference TRBV5-1 and TRBJ2-6, is KAGVTQTPRYLIKTRGQQVTLSCSPISGHRSVSWYQQTPGQGLQFLFEYFSETQRNKGNFPGRFSGRQFSNSRSEMNVSTLELGDSALYLCASSLAAGANVLTFGAGSRLTVL.

V and J are TRBV5-1 and TRBJ2-1; no clear D gene. Germline loops: CDR1 SGHRS, CDR2 YFSETQ. The CDR3 has 13 amino acids. Deletions cut 0 bases from V and 7 bases from J, with 8 bases between. The CDR3 protein is CASSLAWANEQFF. The CDR3 region has the DNA TGCGCCAGCAGCTTGGCCTGGGCTAATGAGCAGTTCTTC.

The chain combines TRBV19 with TRBJ2-6; 8 bases are shared with TRBD1. V shed 3 bases and J 0 bases; nucleotides not matched to a gene: 4. The CDR3 is 17 amino acids. Germline CDR1 is LNHDA and CDR2 is SQIVND (reference sequence). This chain's CDR3 is CASSIRGRGSGANVLTF. CDR3 nucleotides: TGTGCCAGTAGTATCAGGGGGCGAGGCTCTGGGGCCAACGTCCTGACTTTC.

The chain carries TRBV2 and TRBJ2-7; the D is unclear. V was shortened by 6 bases and J by 0 bases, with 6 bases between the two germline ends. CDR1 and CDR2 (germline): SNHLY, FYNNEI. The CDR3 has 12 residues. The CDR3 reads CASRFGSYEQYF. CDR3 bases: TGTGCCAGCAGGTTCGGCTCCTACGAGCAGTACTTC.

The CDR3 sequence is CATSRGQGGNTEAFF. The DNA of the CDR3 is TGTGCCACCAGCAGAGGACAGGGGGGGAACACTGAAGCTTTCTTT. V usage is TRBV15 and J usage is TRBJ1-1; 9 bases line up with TRBD1. The CDR3 consists of 15 residues. The V gene's germline CDR1 is LNHNV and CDR2 YYDKDF (reference sequence). Losses at the gene ends were 1 base for V and 1 base for J; bases not matched to a gene: 1.

The table lists this clone with a count of one. V gene TRBV28 combines with J gene TRBJ1-2; D perhaps matches TRBD1 (6 bases). Looked up from germline, CDR1 is MDHEN and CDR2 is SYDVKM. The CDR3 has 14 amino acids. V was trimmed by 3 bases and J by 4 bases, leaving 12 bases between them. The CDR3: CASSFGGLLYGYTF. The DNA of the CDR3 is TGTGCCAGCAGTTTTGGGGGGCTCCTCTATGGCTACACCTTC.

The chain uses TRBV2 and TRBJ2-1, with D perhaps being TRBD1 or TRBD2 (5 bases each). Trimming shortened V by 4 bases and J by 7 bases, and 14 bases separated the two germline ends. The CDR3 extends over 14 amino acids. Looked up from germline, CDR1 is SNHLY and CDR2 is FYNNEI. In DNA, the CDR3 is TGTGCCAGCAGTGGGGCCGGGGCCTGGAATGAGCAGTTCTTC. This sequence encodes CASSGAGAWNEQFF.

J is TRBJ1-5 and V is TRBV10-3; D is unclear. Germline V gene sequence: CDR1 ENHRY, CDR2 SYGVKD. V gave up 3 bases and J gave up 3 bases, with 9 bases separating them. CDR3 size: 14 residues. The CDR3 region is CAISDRAFNQPQHF. CDR3 DNA: TGTGCCATCAGTGACCGGGCATTCAATCAGCCCCAGCATTTT.

The chain uses TRBV6-1 and TRBJ1-2; maybe TRBD1 (5 bases). The CDR3 sequence is 15 residues long. The germline V and J ends were trimmed by 7 bases and 0 bases, with 15 bases remaining between them. CDR1 is MNHNS, CDR2 SASEGT, per germline. DNA for the CDR3: TGTGCCAGCACCAAAGGGGAGAGAGCTAACTATGGCTACACCTTC. Protein sequence: CASTKGERANYGYTF.

V gene TRBV11-2 combines with J gene TRBJ2-1; 9 bases line up with TRBD2. The CDR3 contains 16 residues. The J segment lost 0 bases and the V segment lost 4 bases, leaving 4 bases of the junction unmatched. The germline CDR1 and CDR2 sequences are SGHAT and FQNNGV. The CDR3: CASSSSGISSYNEQFF. CDR3 nucleotides: TGTGCCAGCAGCTCTAGCGGGATTAGCTCCTACAATGAGCAGTTCTTC. The complete variable domain, with remaining parts taken from reference TRBV11-2 and TRBJ2-1, reads EAGVAQSPRYKIIEKRQSVAFWCNPISGHATLYWYQQILGQGPKLLIQFQNNGVVDDSQLPKDRFSAERLKGVDSTLKIQPAKLEDSAVYLCASSSSGISSYNEQFFGPGTRLTVL.

A word on this clone: This could be a read error, since a much larger clone is one nucleotide away. Other DNA sequences within the sample encode an identical CDR3. This rearrangement joins TRBV9 to TRBJ1-5, with D unclear. Trimming shortened V by 0 bases and J by 4 bases, and 8 bases separated the two germline ends. The CDR3 is 14 residues long. Germline V gene lookup returns CDR1 SGDLS and CDR2 YYNGEE. CDR3 DNA: TGTGCCAGCAGCGTAGACACGGGGAATCAGCCCCAGCATTTT. Protein sequence: CASSVDTGNQPQHF.

The chain uses TRBV2 and TRBJ2-5; D is unclear. CDR1 SNHLY and CDR2 FYNNEI come from the germline V gene. The CDR3 covers 14 residues. Deletions cut 5 bases from V and 1 base from J, with 11 bases between. In nucleotides, the CDR3 is TGTGCCAGCAGTCCCACTTTGGGCCAAGAGACCCAGTACTTC. It codes for CASSPTLGQETQYF.

The CDR3 is CASRRKGSSGANVLTF. DNA of the CDR3: TGTGCCAGCAGAAGGAAGGGCAGCTCTGGGGCCAACGTCCTGACTTTC. The chain couples TRBV28 to TRBJ2-6; D not resolved. Germline V gene data show CDR1 as MDHEN and CDR2 as SYDVKM. The V end lost 6 bases, the J end lost 0 bases, and 12 bases lay between the germline ends. This CDR3 spans 16 amino acids.

The gene calls are TRBV5-1 and TRBJ2-6; a possible D gene is TRBD2 (6 bases). V lost 4 bases, J lost 1 base, and 15 bases lay in between. The CDR3 contains 17 residues. From germline, CDR1 is SGHRS and CDR2 YFSETQ. Written as DNA, the CDR3 is TGCGCCAGCAGCCCTACGACCGGGACTTCTGGGGCCAACGTCCTGACTTTC. Residues: CASSPTTGTSGANVLTF.

The chain combines TRBV10-3 with TRBJ2-7, with TRBD2 matching 16 bases. This CDR3 region has 15 residues. Germline V lookup: CDR1 ENHRY, CDR2 SYGVKD. V dropped 11 bases and J dropped 6; count of bases not matched to a gene: 10. The CDR3 protein is CAAGLAGGPGFEQYF. CDR3 nucleotide sequence: TGTGCCGCGGGACTAGCGGGAGGGCCAGGTTTCGAGCAGTACTTC.